Below are 8 T cell receptor beta chains sequenced from a single sample in a study of tumor-infiltrating lymphocytes in primary liver carcinoma. TCR beta cDNA was reverse-transcribed from 500 ng of total RNA. The reaction used a constant-region primer and ProtoScript II reverse transcriptase. Slightly modified ARM-PCR served as the procedure for the TCR beta libraries. These libraries came from three rounds of nested multiplex PCR. The study ran its first two PCR rounds for around 10 cycles each, using TRBV1-TRBV30 forward primers and a C-beta reverse primer. Each CDR3 protein is one row after TCRdb ran MiXCR on the multiplex PCR reads. The sample yields under 200,000 distinct CDR3 sequences, roughly 80% seen once. Investigators took RNA and DNA out together from 20-30 mg of unsorted bulk tissue. Source material: tumor tissue from primary liver carcinoma. Receptors originate from a man aged 40-49 years with primary liver carcinoma and hepatitis B virus infection.

Comment on this clonotype: A much larger clone is a single base away; this may be a read error. As DNA, the CDR3 is TGTGCCTTGATCCCTTCTGGAAACACCTTATATTTT. This encodes CALIPSGNTLYF. This chain connects TRBV30 to TRBJ1-3; D gene uncertain. This CDR3 has 12 amino acids. Germline CDR1 and CDR2: GTSNPN and SVGIG (reference sequence).

Concerning this clonotype: One end of the junction fails to match germline, which may point to a read error. The rearrangement joins TRBV29-1 to TRBJ2-5; TRBD2 agrees at 13 bases. This CDR3 comprises 15 residues. The germline V gene encodes CDR1 SQVTM and CDR2 ANQGSEA. The CDR3 here is CSVRTSGSWAETQDF. DNA of the CDR3: TGCAGTGTTCGGACTAGCGGGAGTTGGGCAGAGACCCAGGATTTC.

In regard to this clonotype: Since no conserved phenylalanine or tryptophan closes the CDR3, a read error is the likely cause. The chain combines TRBV4-1 with TRBJ2-1, with D possibly matching TRBD2 (6 bases). Germline V gives CDR1 MGHRA, CDR2 YSYEKL. V was clipped by 7 bases and J by 11 bases, with 9 bases between them. This CDR3 contains 10 residues. CDR3 sequence reads: CASNAGQQFI. The CDR3 nucleotides are TGCGCCAGCAATGCGGGACAGCAGTTCATC.

A word on this clonotype: Germline is not matched at one junction end, which may reflect a read error. V gene TRBV12-3 or TRBV12-4 combines with J gene TRBJ2-5; unclear D gene. CDR3 size: 13 residues. The CDR3 region is CASSLSGFESQYF. The CDR3, as DNA: TGTGCCAGCAGTTTGTCCGGGTTTGAGAGCCAGTACTTC.

Concerning this clonotype itself: This may stem from a read error, because a much larger clone lies one nucleotide away. Likely a read error: the CDR3 ends without its conserved phenylalanine or tryptophan. V usage is TRBV30 and J usage is TRBJ1-1; D unresolved. CDR1 is GTSNPN and CDR2 is SVGIG in the germline V gene (reference sequence). The CDR3 spans 11 residues. V was trimmed by 3 bases and J by 1 base, leaving 3 bases between them. The CDR3 DNA is TGTGCCTGGAGACGGAACACTGAAGCTTTCTAT. The encoded protein is CAWRRNTEAFY.

Details on this clonotype: The germline gene is not matched at one end of the junction; a read error may be the cause. The chain uses TRBV12-3 or TRBV12-4 and TRBJ2-5; 13 bases fit TRBD2. CDR3 length: 17 residues. As DNA, the CDR3 is TGTGCCAGCAGTTTATACTCGGGACTAGCGGGGAGCGAGACCCAGTATTTC. Amino acids: CASSLYSGLAGSETQYF.

A remark on this clonotype: The germline gene is not matched at one end of the junction; a read error may be the cause. This chain joins TRBV6-1 and TRBJ1-1, with D perhaps TRBD1 (5 bases). Germline V gene lookup returns CDR1 MNHNS and CDR2 SASEGT. This CDR3 contains 14 residues. In DNA, the CDR3 is TGTGCCAGCAATCACGGACATGGAGGCACTGAAGTTTTCTTT. This gives the protein CASNHGHGGTEVFF.

A note on this clonotype: No conserved phenylalanine or tryptophan is present at the end of the CDR3, so a read error is the likely explanation. This CDR3 reads CASNLEVSYEQYY. CDR3 coding DNA: TGCGCCAGCAACTTGGAGGTCAGCTACGAGCAGTACTAC. The chain employs TRBV5-1 and TRBJ2-7; weak D call: TRBD2 (5 bases). CDR1 SGHRS and CDR2 YFSETQ come from the germline V gene. This CDR3 contains 13 residues.